This T cell receptor beta chain was sequenced during a study of T-cell reconstitution after alpha-beta-depleted transplantation in children. Unique molecular identifiers were used in preparing the TCRbeta library. TCRdb reprocessed the PCR reads with MiXCR, giving one entry per CDR3 protein. The sample has about 610,000 distinct CDR3 sequences; more than 9% are singletons. Germline CDR1 reads KGHDR; CDR2 reads SFDVKD. V was pared by 3 bases and J by 6 bases, with 9 bases of the junction left unmatched. The CDR3 has 15 residues. The receptor comes from a human donor who donated a stem cell graft to a child with acute myeloid leukemia. Sample: PBMCs from the stem cell graft donor, taken from the stem cell graft. J is TRBJ1-2 and V is TRBV24-1, with 7 bases identical to TRBD1. The CDR3 DNA reads TGTGCCACCAGTGATCCCGGTACAGGGGCGGATGGCTACACCTTC. Its protein is CATSDPGTGADGYTF.